The source of this T cell receptor (beta chain) is a study of cytomegalovirus exposure and HLA in healthy donors. Whole-study findings and limits: HLA allele associations emerged for under 20,000 TCR beta sequences in a later analysis, at 0.05 false discovery rate. Sequence variants that were highly shared formed a cluster that was likely a sequencing artifact. CMV antigen specificity of three CMV-associated chains was confirmed in vitro. A later analysis by the authors found several of the most significant clusters apparently linked to common viral pathogens.

CDR1 is LGHNA and CDR2 is YNFKEQ in the germline V gene. V lost 4 bases to trimming and J lost 2 bases, with 8 bases between them. The CDR3 length is 14 residues. As concerns this clone: Its specificity is unknown.

It was with 60 Vbeta and 13 Jbeta primers that the PCR ran. TCRdb keeps only in-frame clones here, not all; method: immunoSEQ multiplex PCR. The repertoire holds about 160,000 clones, with around 80% as singletons. Input material: PBMCs. The chain joins TRBV4-2 to TRBJ1-4, with a tentative D call TRBD1 (6 bases). The clonotype comes from a male donor in good health and CMV-seropositive. CDR3 region: CASSPGVTNEKLFF. The CDR3 nucleotides are TGTGCCAGCAGCCCAGGGGTCACTAATGAAAAACTGTTTTTT.